Included here is one TCR beta chain sequence, with context. Antigen unknown. This sample stems from a study of shared clonotypes between healthy human individuals. On the study more broadly: The cohort comprised a couple of women and a few men. Their ages spanned 18 to 49 years.

Whole-study findings and limits: Lower generation probabilities were found for non-shared clonotypes than for those shared by all four donors.

Naive CD8 cells comprised CD45RO-negative, CCR7-positively selected cells, excluding terminally differentiated effector memory CD45RA+ cells. Running of the assay took place at deep level. DNA at 200 ng, tens of thousands of T cell genomes, went into sorted-subset replicate PCRs. Some clones are missing from TCRdb's copy, which holds only in-frame ones; the method was immunoSEQ multiplex PCR. Counted here are millions of clones, just under 95% occurring once; the ten biggest clones make up 0.9% to 1.4%. Germline V CDR1 and CDR2: SGHRS, YFSETQ. This CDR3 is built from 17 residues. V trimming: 4 bases; J trimming: 2 bases; junction bases outside the gene matches: 14.

This sequence joins TRBV5-1 and TRBJ2-5; 7 bases line up with TRBD1. The origin of this receptor is a man aged 18 to 30 in good health. The sequencing input was naive CD8+ T cells sorted from blood. CDR3: CASSPPTDRDAQETQYF. The CDR3 region has the DNA TGCGCCAGCAGCCCACCGACCGACAGGGACGCACAAGAGACCCAGTACTTC.